This entry features one T cell receptor (beta chain) sequence. This entry is derived from a study of blood T cell repertoires in COVID-19. Study at large: Samples came from the United States, Italy and Spain, spanning acute and convalescent COVID-19. The cDNA or gDNA used as material had been derived from T cells, B-cell-depleted T cells, or PBMCs.

The CDR3 has 15 residues. Between the trimmed V and J ends, which lost 5 bases and 4 bases, there was a span of 14 bases. Germline loops: CDR1 KGHDR, CDR2 SFDVKD. Recruits, aged roughly 18 to 90 years, lived in 24 US areas. The authors' processing: Amplification of reference gene primers was used by the study to estimate nucleated cell counts. Libraries were prepared by immunoSEQ multiplex PCR; TCRdb keeps only in-frame clonotypes and omits some of them. V and J calls plus clone size are reproduced from that table; the DNA served to infer D and trimming. Found here are fewer than 250,000 clones, approximately 90% of them singletons; the top ten hold around 2.6%.

Specimen: PBMCs or T cells enriched from blood (not recorded which). J is TRBJ2-1 and V is TRBV24-1, with D perhaps TRBD2 (7 bases). The TCR sequence derives from a young woman with acute COVID-19. The CDR3 loop is CATSVGGASYNEQFF. The DNA of the CDR3 is TGTGCCACCAGTGTTGGGGGGGCGAGTTACAATGAGCAGTTCTTC.